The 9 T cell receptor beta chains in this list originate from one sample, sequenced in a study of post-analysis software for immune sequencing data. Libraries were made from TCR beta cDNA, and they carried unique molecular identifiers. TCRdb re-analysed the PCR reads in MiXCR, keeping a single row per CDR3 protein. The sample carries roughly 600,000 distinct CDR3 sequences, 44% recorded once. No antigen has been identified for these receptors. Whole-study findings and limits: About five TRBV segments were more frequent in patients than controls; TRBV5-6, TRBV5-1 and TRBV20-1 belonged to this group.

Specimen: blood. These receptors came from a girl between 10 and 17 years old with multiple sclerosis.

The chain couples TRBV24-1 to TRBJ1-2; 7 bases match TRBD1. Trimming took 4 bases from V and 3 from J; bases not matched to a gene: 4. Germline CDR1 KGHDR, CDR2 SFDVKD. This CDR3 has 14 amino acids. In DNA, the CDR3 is TGTGCCACCAGTGAGTCCGGGACAGACTATGGCTACACCTTC. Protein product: CATSESGTDYGYTF.

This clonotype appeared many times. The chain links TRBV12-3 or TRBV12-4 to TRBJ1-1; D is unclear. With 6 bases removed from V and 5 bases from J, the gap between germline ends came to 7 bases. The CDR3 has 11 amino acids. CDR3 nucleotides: TGTGCCAGCAGCTTGGGGACTGAAGCTTTCTTT. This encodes CASSLGTEAFF.

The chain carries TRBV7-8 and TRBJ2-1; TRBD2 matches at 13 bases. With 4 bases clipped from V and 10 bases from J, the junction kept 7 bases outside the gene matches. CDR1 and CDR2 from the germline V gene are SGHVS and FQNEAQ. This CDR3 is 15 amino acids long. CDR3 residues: CASSSQTSGGPEQFF. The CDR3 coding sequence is TGTGCCAGCAGCTCACAGACTAGCGGGGGGCCGGAGCAGTTCTTC.

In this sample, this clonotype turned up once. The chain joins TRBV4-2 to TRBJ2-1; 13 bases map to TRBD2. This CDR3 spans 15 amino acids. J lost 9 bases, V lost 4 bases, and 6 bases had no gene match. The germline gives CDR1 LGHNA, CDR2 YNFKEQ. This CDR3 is CASSPGLAGVVEQFF. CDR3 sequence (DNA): TGTGCCAGCAGCCCAGGACTAGCGGGAGTAGTTGAGCAGTTCTTC.

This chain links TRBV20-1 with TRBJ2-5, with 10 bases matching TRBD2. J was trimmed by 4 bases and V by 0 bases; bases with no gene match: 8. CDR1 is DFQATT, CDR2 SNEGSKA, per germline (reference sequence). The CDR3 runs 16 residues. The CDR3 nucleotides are TGCAGTGCTAGAGAGGGAAAAGCGGGGGGGCGAGAGACCCAGTACTTC. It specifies CSAREGKAGGRETQYF.

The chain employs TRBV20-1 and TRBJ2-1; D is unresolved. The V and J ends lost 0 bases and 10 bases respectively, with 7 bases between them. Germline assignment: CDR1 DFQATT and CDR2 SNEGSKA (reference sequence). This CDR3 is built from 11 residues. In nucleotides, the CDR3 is TGCAGTGCTAGAGAAAGGCTGGAGCAGTTCTTC. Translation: CSARERLEQFF.

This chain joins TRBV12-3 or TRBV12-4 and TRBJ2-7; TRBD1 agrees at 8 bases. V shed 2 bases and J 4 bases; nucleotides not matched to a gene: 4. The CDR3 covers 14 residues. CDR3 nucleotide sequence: TGTGCCAGCAGTTTATCGTGGACAGGGTACGAGCAGTACTTC. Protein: CASSLSWTGYEQYF.

CDR3 sequence: CASSSPGYFSTDTQYF. As DNA, the CDR3 is TGTGCCAGCAGCTCCCCCGGGTACTTTAGCACAGATACGCAGTATTTT. The chain links TRBV7-9 to TRBJ2-3; no clear D. V lost 4 bases, J lost 0 bases, and 14 bases lay in between. The CDR3 is made up of 16 amino acids. CDR1 is SEHNR and CDR2 is FQNEAQ in the germline V gene (reference sequence).

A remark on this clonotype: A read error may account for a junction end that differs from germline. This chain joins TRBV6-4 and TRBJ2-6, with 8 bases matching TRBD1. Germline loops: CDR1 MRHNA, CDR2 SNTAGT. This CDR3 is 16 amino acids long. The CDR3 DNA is TGTGCCAGCAGTAATGACAGGGGATCTGGGGTCAACGTCCTGACTTTC. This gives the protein CASSNDRGSGVNVLTF.